This TCR beta chain stems from a study of shared clonotypes between healthy human individuals. Whole-study context: Each donor contributed plates that comprised three CD4 naive, three CD4 memory, two CD8 naive and one CD8 memory. Study-level results: Sorted-subset samples were not fully sequenced, rarefaction indicated.

Regarding this clone: No antigen is known for it.

V lost 0 bases, J lost 1 base, and 14 bases lay in between. The CDR3 extends over 17 amino acids. Germline V gene sequence: CDR1 SGHAT, CDR2 FQNNGV. Several immunoSEQ plates received, in even portions, the genomic DNA of each subset. When replicate PCRs were run on sorted subsets, they used roughly 0.2 ug DNA, around 33,000 T cell genomes. Sequenced by immunoSEQ multiplex PCR; TCRdb stores in-frame clones only, minus some. The sample holds roughly 1,100,000 clones, about 74% seen once. This chain connects TRBV11-2 to TRBJ2-3, with TRBD1 as a possible D gene (6 bases). This receptor was obtained from a man younger than 35 in good health. Sequencing input: memory CD4+ T cells sorted from blood. Sample subset: CD45RA-negative fraction. This CDR3 reads CASSLDKGDGGTDTQYF. Here the CDR3 DNA reads TGTGCCAGCAGCTTAGATAAGGGGGACGGGGGCACAGATACGCAGTATTTT. The full variable domain, with the rest looked up from reference TRBV11-2 and TRBJ2-3, is EAGVAQSPRYKIIEKRQSVAFWCNPISGHATLYWYQQILGQGPKLLIQFQNNGVVDDSQLPKDRFSAERLKGVDSTLKIQPAKLEDSAVYLCASSLDKGDGGTDTQYFGPGTRLTVL.